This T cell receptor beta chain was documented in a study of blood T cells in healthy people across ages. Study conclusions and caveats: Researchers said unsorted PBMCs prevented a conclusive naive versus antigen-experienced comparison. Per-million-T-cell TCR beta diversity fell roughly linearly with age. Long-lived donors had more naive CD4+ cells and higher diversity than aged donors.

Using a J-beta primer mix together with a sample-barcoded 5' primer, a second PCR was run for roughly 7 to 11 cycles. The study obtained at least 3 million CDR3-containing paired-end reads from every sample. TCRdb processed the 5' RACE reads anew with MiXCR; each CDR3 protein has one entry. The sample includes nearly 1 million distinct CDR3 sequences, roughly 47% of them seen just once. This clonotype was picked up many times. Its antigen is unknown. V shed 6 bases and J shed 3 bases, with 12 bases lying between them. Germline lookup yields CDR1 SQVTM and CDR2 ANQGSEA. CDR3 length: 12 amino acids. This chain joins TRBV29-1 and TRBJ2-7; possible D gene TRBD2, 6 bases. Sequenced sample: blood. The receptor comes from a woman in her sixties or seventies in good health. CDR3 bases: TGCAGCGTGAGGGACTGGAACTACGAGCAGTACTTC. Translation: CSVRDWNYEQYF.